The present T cell receptor beta chain was sequenced within a study of blood T cell repertoires in COVID-19. Germline CDR1 reads PRHDT; CDR2 reads FYEKMQ (reference sequence). The CDR3 is 17 residues long. Trimming removed 4 bases at V and 0 bases at J, with 17 bases between. This clone showed up just once. Only in-frame clones appear in the TCRdb table, and some are missing; sequencing was by immunoSEQ multiplex PCR. The table includes about 120,000 clones, over 65% detected once. The TCR sequence derives from a man aged 60 to 75 with acute or convalescent COVID-19. The sequenced material came from peripheral blood. The chain joins TRBV13 to TRBJ2-3; maybe TRBD2 (5 bases). CDR3 in amino acids: CASSSVAGGSSTDTQYF. In DNA form, the CDR3 reads TGTGCCAGCAGCTCCGTAGCCGGCGGGTCTAGCACAGATACGCAGTATTTT.